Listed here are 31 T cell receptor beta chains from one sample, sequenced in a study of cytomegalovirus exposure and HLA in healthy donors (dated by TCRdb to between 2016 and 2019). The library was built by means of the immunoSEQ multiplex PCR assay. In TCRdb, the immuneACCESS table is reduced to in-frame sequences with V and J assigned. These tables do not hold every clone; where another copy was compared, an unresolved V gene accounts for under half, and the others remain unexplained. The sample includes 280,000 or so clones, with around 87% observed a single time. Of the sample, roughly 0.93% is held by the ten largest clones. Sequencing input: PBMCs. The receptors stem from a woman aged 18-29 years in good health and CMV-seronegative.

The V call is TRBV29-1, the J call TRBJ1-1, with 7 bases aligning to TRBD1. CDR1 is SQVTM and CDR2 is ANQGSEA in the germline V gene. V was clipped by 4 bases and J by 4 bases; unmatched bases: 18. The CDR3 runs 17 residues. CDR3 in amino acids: CSVGGQVNLVVGTEAFF. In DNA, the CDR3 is TGCAGCGTTGGCGGACAGGTTAATCTTGTGGTCGGCACTGAAGCTTTCTTT.

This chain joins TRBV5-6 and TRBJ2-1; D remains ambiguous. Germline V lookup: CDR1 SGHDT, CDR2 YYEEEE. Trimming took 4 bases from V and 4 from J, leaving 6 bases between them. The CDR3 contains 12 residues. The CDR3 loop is CASSARYNEQFF. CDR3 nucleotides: TGTGCCAGCAGCGCGAGATACAATGAGCAGTTCTTC.

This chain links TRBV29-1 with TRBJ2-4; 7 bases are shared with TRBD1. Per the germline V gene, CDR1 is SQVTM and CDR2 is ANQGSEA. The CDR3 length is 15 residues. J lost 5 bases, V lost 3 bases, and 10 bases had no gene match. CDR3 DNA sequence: TGCAGCGTTGATTCCCCGGGACAGCATGAAAACATTCAGTACTTC. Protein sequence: CSVDSPGQHENIQYF.

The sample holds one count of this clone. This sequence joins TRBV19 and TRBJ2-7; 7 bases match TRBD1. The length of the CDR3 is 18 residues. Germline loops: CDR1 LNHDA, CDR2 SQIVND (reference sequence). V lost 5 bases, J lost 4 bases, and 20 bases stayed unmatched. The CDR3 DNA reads TGTGCCAGTAGTCCCCGGACAGGTTCTGAACCAAGACGATACGAGCAGTACTTC. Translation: CASSPRTGSEPRRYEQYF.

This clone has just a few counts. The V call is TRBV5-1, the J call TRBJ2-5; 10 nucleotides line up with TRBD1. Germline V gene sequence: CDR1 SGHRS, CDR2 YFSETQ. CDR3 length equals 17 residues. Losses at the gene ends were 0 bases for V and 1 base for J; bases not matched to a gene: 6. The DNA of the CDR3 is TGCGCCAGCAGCTTGGGTCGACAGGGGGCTCTCCAAGAGACCCAGTACTTC. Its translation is CASSLGRQGALQETQYF.

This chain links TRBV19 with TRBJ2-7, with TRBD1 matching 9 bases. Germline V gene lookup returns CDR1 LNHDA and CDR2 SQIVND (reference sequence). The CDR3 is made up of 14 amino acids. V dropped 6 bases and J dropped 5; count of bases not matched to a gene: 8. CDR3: CASRPTGGFHEQYF. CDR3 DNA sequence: TGTGCCAGTAGGCCAACAGGGGGCTTCCACGAGCAGTACTTC.

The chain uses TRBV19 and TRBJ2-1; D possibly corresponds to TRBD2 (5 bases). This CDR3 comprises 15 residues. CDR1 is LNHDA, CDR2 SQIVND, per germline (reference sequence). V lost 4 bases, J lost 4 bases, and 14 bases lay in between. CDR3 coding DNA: TGTGCCAGTAGTAGCGGGCCAAGTGATTACAATGAGCAGTTCTTC. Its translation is CASSSGPSDYNEQFF.

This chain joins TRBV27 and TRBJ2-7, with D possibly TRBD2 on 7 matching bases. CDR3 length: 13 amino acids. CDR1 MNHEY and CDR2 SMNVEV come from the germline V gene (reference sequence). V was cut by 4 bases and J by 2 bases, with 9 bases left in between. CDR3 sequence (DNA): TGTGCCAGCAGTTCGGGGGGCCCCTACGAGCAGTACTTC. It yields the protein CASSSGGPYEQYF.

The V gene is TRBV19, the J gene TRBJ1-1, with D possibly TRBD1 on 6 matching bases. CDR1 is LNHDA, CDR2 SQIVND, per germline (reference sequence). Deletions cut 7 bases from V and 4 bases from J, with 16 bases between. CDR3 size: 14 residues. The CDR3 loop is CASTSQGGSTEAFF. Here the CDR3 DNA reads TGTGCCAGTACCTCACAGGGCGGGAGCACTGAAGCTTTCTTT.

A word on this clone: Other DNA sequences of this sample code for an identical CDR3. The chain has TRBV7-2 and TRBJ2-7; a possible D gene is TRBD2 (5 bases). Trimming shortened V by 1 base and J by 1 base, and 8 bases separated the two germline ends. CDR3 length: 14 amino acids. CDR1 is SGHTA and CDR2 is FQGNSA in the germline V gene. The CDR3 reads CASSLVGGSYEQYF. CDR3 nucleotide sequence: TGTGCCAGCAGCTTAGTGGGCGGGTCCTACGAGCAGTACTTC.

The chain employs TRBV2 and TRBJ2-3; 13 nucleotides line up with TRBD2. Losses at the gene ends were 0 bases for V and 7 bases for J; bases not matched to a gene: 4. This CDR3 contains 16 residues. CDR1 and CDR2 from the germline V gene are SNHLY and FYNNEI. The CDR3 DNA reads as TGTGCCAGCAGTGAAGCTTGGACTAGCGGGAGACATACGCAGTATTTT. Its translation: CASSEAWTSGRHTQYF.

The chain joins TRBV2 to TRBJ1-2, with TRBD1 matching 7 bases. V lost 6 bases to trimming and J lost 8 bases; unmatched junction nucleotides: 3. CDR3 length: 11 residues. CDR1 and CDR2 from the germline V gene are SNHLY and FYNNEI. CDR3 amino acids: CASRGDSGYTF. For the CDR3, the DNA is TGTGCCAGCAGGGGGGACAGCGGCTACACCTTC.

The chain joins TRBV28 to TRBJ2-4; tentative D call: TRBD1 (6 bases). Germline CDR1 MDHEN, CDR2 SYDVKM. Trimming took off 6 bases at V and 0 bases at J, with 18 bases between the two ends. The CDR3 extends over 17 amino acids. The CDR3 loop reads CASSLVVGAGAKNIQYF. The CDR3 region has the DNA TGTGCCAGCAGCCTTGTTGTGGGGGCGGGAGCCAAAAACATTCAGTACTTC. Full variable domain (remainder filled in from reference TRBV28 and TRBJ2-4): DVKVTQSSRYLVKRTGEKVFLECVQDMDHENMFWYRQDPGLGLRLIYFSYDVKMKEKGDIPEGYSVSREKKERFSLILESASTNQTSMYLCASSLVVGAGAKNIQYFGAGTRLSVL.

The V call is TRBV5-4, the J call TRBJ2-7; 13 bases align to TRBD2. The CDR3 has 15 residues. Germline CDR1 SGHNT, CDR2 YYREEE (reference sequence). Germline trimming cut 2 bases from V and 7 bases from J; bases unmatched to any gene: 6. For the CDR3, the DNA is TGTGCCAGCAGCTTTAAAGGGACTAGCGGGAAAGAGCAGTACTTC. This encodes CASSFKGTSGKEQYF.

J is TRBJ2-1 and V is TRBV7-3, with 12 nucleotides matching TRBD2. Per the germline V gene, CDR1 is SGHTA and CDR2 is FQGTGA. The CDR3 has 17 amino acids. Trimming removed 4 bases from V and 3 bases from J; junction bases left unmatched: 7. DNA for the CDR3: TGTGCCAGCAGCTCGCCTAGCGGGAGGGGGGTCTACAATGAGCAGTTCTTC. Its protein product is CASSSPSGRGVYNEQFF.

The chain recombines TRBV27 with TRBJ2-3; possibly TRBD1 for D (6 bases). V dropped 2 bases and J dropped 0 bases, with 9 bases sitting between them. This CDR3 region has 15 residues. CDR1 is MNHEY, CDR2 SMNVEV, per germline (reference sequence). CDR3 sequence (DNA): TGTGCCAGCAGTTTACCCGGACAGAGCACAGATACGCAGTATTTT. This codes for CASSLPGQSTDTQYF.

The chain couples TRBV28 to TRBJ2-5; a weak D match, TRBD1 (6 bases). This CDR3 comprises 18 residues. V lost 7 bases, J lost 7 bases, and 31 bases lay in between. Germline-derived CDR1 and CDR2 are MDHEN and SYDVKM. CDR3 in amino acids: CASKEVGTRILGYGTQYF. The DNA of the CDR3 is TGTGCCAGCAAGGAGGTAGGGACAAGGATTCTCGGGTACGGGACCCAGTACTTC.

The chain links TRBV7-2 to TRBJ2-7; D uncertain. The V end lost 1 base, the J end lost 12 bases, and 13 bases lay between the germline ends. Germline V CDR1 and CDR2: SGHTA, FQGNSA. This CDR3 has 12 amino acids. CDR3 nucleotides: TGTGCCAGCAGCTTAGTTGGTCAGGATAGGTACTTC. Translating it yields CASSLVGQDRYF.

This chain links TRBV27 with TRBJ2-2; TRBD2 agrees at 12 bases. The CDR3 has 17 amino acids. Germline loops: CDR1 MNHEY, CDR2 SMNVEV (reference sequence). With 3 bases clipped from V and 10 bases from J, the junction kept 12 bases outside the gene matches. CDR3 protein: CASSFRPSRLAGVELFF. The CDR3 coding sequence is TGTGCCAGCAGTTTCCGCCCCTCCCGACTAGCGGGAGTGGAGCTGTTTTTT.

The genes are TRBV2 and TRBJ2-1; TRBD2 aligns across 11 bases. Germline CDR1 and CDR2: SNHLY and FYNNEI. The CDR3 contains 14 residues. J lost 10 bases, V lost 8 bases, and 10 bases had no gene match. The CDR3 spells CASLVTSGRREQFF. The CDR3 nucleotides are TGTGCCAGCCTCGTTACTAGCGGGAGACGGGAGCAGTTCTTC.

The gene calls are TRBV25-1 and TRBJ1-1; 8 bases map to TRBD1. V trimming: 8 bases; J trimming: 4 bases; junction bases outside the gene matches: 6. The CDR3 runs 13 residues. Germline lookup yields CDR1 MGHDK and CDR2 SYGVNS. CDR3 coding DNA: TGTGCCAGCGGAGGACAGGGTGCCACTGAAGCTTTCTTT. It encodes CASGGQGATEAFF.

The CDR3 DNA sequence: TGTGCCAGCAGTCCACGACAGACTTTTGACGAGCAGTACTTC. Protein: CASSPRQTFDEQYF. The chain is built from TRBV28 and TRBJ2-7, with D tentatively TRBD1 (5 bases). This CDR3 has 14 amino acids. Germline V gives CDR1 MDHEN, CDR2 SYDVKM. Trimming took off 5 bases at V and 5 bases at J, with 16 bases between the two ends.

CDR3: CASSPPSGSEYGANVLTF. In DNA, the CDR3 is TGTGCCAGCAGCCCTCCCAGCGGGAGTGAATACGGGGCCAACGTCCTGACTTTC. The gene calls are TRBV4-2 and TRBJ2-6; 8 bases are a match to TRBD2. This CDR3 has 18 amino acids. In germline, CDR1 is LGHNA, CDR2 YNFKEQ. V was clipped by 4 bases and J by 4 bases; unmatched bases: 12.

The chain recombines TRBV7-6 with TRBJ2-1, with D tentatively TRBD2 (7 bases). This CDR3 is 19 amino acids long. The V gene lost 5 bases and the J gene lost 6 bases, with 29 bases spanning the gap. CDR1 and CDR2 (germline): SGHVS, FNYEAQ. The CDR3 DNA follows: TGTGCCAGCAGCCCCCGGGGAGGGGGTAAACTAGGTGATCCCAATGAGCAGTTCTTC. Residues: CASSPRGGGKLGDPNEQFF.

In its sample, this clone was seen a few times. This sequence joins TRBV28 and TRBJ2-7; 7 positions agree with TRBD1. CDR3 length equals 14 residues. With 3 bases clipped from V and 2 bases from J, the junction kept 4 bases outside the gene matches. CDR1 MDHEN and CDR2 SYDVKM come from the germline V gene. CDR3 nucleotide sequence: TGTGCCAGCAGTTTCGGACAGGTCCCCTACGAGCAGTACTTC. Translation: CASSFGQVPYEQYF.

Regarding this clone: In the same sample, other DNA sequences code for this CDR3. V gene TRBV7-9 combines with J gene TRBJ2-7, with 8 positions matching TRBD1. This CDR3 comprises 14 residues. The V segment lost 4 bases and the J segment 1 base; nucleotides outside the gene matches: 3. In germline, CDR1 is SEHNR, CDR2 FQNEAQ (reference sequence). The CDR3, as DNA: TGTGCCAGCAGCTCCGGGACAGGATCCTACGAGCAGTACTTC. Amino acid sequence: CASSSGTGSYEQYF.

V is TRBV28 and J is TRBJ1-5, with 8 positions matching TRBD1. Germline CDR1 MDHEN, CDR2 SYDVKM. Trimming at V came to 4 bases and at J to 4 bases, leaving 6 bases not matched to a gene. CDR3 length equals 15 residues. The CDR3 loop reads CASSSGDRRNQPQHF. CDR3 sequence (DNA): TGTGCCAGCAGTTCCGGGGACAGGCGAAATCAGCCCCAGCATTTT.

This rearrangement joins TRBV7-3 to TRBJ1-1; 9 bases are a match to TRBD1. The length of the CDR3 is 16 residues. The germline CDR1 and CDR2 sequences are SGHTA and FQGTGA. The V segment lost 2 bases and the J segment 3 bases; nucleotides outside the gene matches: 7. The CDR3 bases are TGTGCCAGCAGCTTACTGTATCGGACAGGGGACACTGAAGCTTTCTTT. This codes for CASSLLYRTGDTEAFF.

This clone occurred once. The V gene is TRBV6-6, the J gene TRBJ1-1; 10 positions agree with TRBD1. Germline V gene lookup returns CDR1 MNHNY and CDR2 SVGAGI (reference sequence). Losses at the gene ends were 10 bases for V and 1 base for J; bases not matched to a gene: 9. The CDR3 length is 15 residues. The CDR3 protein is CATVDRGRRNTEAFF. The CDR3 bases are TGTGCCACCGTCGACAGGGGGCGTAGGAACACTGAAGCTTTCTTT.

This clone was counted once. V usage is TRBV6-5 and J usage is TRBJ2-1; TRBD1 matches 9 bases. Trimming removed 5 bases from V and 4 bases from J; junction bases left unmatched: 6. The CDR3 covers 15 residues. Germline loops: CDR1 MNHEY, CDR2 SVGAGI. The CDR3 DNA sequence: TGTGCCAGCAGTACCGGGACAGGGCCATACAATGAGCAGTTCTTC. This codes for CASSTGTGPYNEQFF.

CDR3 bases: TGTGCCAGCAGCTTGGAGGCAGGGCTCAACTATGGCTACACCTTC. Translating gives CASSLEAGLNYGYTF. The gene calls are TRBV5-4 and TRBJ1-2, with D maybe TRBD1 (5 bases). CDR3 length equals 15 residues. The germline CDR1 and CDR2 sequences are SGHNT and YYREEE (reference sequence). V lost 0 bases and J lost 2, with 11 bases in between.